The present T cell receptor (beta chain) was sequenced within a study of blood T cell repertoires in COVID-19. Study at large: Two negative PCRs, clearance, or symptom resolution were required of recovered Cohort 3 donors. Samples representing acute and convalescent COVID-19 were sourced from the United States, Italy and Spain.

In the source study's methods: It was from reference gene primer amplification that nucleated cell counts were estimated. Sequencing used immunoSEQ multiplex PCR; TCRdb keeps in-frame clones, though not all of them. V and J calls plus clone size are reproduced from that table; the DNA served to infer D and trimming. The sample contains some 180,000 clones, 85% to 90% of which appear only once. Germline CDR1 reads SQVTM; CDR2 reads ANQGSEA. The length of the CDR3 is 12 residues. V lost 8 bases to trimming and J lost 3 bases, with 11 bases between them. The receptor was isolated from a woman between 40 and 55 years old in a cohort exposed to, infected with or recovered from COVID-19 (not recorded which). Sequenced sample: PBMCs or T cells enriched from blood (not recorded which). The genes are TRBV29-1 and TRBJ2-1; TRBD1 is a possible D gene (6 bases). CDR3 in DNA: TGCAGCACTCTGACAGGCTACAATGAGCAGTTCTTC. This encodes CSTLTGYNEQFF.